This TCR beta chain is drawn from a study of T-cell memory formation after mild COVID-19. Study background: TCR clustering was largely donor specific.

Constant-segment-primed 5'RACE gave TCR alpha and TCR beta cDNA libraries with sample barcodes and UMIs. TCRdb re-derived calls from the 5' RACE reads in MiXCR, one entry per CDR3 protein. This sample has hundreds of thousands of distinct CDR3 sequences, with around 15% found just once. Comments on this clonotype: Its antigen remains unidentified.

Per the germline V gene, CDR1 is SEHNR and CDR2 is FQNEAQ (reference sequence). The CDR3 spans 16 residues. V shed 1 base and J 4 bases; nucleotides not matched to a gene: 5. Findings of the study overall: Chiefly within CM and EM were the contracting CD4+ clones; CD8+ ones were within EMRA. Whereas later expanders leaned CD4+, clones contracting day 15 to 85 showed a balanced CD4/CD8 makeup.

The TCR was taken from a man younger than 35 who had mild COVID-19 (a few samples of this study predate the infection). Cell type and time point are not known. The sample taken for sequencing was PBMCs or a T cell subset sorted from them (not recorded which). The V and J genes are TRBV7-9 and TRBJ2-5; TRBD1 matches 11 bases. CDR3 protein: CASSLGDRGVRETQYF. CDR3 bases: TGTGCCAGCAGCTTAGGGGACAGGGGGGTCCGAGAGACCCAGTACTTC.